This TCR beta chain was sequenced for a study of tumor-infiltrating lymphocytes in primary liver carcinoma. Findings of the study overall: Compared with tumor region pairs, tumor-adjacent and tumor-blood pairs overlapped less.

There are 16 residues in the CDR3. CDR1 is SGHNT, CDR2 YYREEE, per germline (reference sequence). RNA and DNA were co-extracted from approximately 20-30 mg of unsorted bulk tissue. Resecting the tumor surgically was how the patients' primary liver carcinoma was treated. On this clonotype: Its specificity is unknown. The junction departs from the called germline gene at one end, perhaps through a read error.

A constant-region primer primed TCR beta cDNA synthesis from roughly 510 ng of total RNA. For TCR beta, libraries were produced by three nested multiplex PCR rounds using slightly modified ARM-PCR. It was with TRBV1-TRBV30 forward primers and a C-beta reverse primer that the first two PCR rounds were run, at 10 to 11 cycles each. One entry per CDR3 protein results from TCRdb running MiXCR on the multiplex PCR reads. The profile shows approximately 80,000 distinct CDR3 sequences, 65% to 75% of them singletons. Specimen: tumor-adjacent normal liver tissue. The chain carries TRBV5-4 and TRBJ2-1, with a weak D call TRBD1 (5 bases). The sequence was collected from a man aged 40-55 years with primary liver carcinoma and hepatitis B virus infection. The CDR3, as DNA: TGTGCCAGCAGCTTGGCACTGACAGTGGGTGACAAAGAGCAGTTCTTC. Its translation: CASSLALTVGDKEQFF.